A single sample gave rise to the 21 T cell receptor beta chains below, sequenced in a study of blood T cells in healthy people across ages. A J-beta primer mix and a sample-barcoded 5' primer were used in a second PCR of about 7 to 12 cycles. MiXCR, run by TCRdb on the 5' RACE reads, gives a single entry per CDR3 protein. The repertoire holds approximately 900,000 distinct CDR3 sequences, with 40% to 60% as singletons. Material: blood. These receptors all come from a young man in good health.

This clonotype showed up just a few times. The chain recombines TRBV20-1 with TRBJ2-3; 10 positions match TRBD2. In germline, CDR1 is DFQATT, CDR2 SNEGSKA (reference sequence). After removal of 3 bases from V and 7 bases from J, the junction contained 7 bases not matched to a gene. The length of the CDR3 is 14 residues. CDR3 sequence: CSASALAGVYTQYF. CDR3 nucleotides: TGCAGTGCTAGCGCGCTAGCGGGGGTTTATACGCAGTATTTT.

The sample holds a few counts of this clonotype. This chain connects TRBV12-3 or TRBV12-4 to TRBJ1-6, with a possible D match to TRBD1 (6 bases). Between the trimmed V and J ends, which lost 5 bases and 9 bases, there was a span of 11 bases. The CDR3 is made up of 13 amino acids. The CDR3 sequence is CASSPRTASPLHF. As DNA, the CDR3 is TGTGCCAGCAGTCCCCGGACAGCTTCACCCCTCCACTTT.

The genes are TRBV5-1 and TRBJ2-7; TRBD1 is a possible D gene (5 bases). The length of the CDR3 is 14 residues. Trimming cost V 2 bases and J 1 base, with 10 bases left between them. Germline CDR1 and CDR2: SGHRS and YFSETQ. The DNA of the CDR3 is TGCGCCAGCAGCTTTTCCAGGGATTCCTACGAGCAGTACTTC. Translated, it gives CASSFSRDSYEQYF.

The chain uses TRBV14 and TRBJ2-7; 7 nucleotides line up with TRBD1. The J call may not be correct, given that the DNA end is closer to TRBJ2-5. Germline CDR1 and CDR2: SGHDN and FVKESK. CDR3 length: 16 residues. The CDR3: CASSRTGQWERETQYF. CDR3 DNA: TGTGCCAGCAGCCGGACGGGACAGTGGGAGCGGGAGACCCAGTACTTC.

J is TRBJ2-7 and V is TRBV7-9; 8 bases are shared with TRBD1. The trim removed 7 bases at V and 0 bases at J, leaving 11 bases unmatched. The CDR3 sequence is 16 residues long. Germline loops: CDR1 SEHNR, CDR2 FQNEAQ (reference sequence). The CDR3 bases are TGTGCCAGCACCCTCATCACAGGGGGACTCTCCTACGAGCAGTACTTC. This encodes CASTLITGGLSYEQYF.

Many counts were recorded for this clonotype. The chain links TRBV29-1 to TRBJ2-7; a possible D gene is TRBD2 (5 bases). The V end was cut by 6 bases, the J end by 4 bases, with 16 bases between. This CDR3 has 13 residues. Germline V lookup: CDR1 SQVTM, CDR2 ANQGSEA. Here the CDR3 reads CSVCLRGFYEQYF. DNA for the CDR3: TGCAGCGTCTGCTTACGAGGGTTTTACGAGCAGTACTTC.

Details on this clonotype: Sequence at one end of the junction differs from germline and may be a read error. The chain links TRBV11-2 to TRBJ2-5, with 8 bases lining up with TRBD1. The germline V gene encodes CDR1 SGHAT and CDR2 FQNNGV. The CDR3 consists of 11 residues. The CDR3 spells CASSPDRAPYF. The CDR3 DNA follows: TGCGCCAGCAGCCCGGACAGGGCCCCGTACTTC.

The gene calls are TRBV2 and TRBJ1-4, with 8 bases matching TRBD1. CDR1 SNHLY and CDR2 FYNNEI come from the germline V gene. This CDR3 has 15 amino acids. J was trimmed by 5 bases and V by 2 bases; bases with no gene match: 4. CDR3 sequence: CASSENQGANEKLFF. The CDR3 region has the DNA TGTGCCAGCAGTGAAAATCAGGGGGCGAATGAAAAACTGTTTTTT.

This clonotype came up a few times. CDR3 sequence: CASSQDPGSEYEQYF. CDR3 DNA: TGTGCCAGCAGCCAAGACCCGGGGTCAGAATACGAGCAGTACTTC. The rearrangement joins TRBV4-2 to TRBJ2-5, with D maybe TRBD2 (5 bases). The last part of the DNA fits TRBJ2-7 better; the J call may be wrong. Germline-derived CDR1 and CDR2 are LGHNA and YNFKEQ. This CDR3 is built from 15 residues.

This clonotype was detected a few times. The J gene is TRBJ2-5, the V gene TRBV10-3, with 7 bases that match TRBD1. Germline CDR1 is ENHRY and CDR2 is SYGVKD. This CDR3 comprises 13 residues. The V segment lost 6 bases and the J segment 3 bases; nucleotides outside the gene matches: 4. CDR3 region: CAISRDREETQYF. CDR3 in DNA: TGTGCCATCAGCCGGGACAGAGAAGAGACCCAGTACTTC.

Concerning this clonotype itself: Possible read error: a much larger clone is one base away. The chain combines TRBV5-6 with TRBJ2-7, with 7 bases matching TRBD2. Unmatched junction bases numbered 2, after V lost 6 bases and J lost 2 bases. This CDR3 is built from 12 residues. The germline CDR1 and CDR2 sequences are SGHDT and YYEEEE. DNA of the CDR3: TGTGCCAGCACCGGGACTACCTACGAGCAGTACTTC. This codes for CASTGTTYEQYF. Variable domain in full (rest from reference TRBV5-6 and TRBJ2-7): DAGVTQSPTHLIKTRGQQVTLRCSPKSGHDTVSWYQQALGQGPQFIFQYYEEEERQRGNFPDRFSGHQFPNYSSELNVNALLLGDSALYLCASTGTTYEQYFGPGTRLTVT.

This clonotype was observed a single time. DNA for the CDR3: TGTGCCAGCAGCATAGGACACCAGGGGGGGTCAGATACGCAGTATTTT. Its translation: CASSIGHQGGSDTQYF. J is TRBJ2-3 and V is TRBV5-8; D is possibly TRBD1 or TRBD2 (7 bases each). The CDR3 contains 16 residues. Germline assignment: CDR1 SGHTS and CDR2 YDEGEE. V lost 4 bases, J lost 4 bases, and 19 bases lay in between.

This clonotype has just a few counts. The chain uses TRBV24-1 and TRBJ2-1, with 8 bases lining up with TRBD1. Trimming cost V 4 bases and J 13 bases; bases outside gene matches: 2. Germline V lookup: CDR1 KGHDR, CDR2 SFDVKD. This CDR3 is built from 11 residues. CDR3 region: CATSETGVQFF. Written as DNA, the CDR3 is TGTGCCACCAGTGAGACAGGGGTACAGTTCTTC.

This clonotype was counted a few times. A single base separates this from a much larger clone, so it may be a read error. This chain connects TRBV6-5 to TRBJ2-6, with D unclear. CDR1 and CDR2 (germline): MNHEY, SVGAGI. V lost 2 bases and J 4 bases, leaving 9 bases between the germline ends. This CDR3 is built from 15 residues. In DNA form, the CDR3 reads TGTGCCAGCAGTTACGAGGAGTCGGGGGCCAACGTCCTGACTTTC. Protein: CASSYEESGANVLTF.

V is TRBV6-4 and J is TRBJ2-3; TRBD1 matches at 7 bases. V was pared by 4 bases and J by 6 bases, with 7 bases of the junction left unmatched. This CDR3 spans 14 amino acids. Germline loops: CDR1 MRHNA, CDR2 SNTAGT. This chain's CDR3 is CASSATGIRDTQYF. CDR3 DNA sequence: TGTGCCAGCAGTGCGACAGGGATAAGGGATACGCAGTATTTT.

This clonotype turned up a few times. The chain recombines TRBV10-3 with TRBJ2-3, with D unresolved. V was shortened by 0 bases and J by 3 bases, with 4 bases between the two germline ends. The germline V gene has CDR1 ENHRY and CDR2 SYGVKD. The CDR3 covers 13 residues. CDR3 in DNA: TGTGCCATCAGTGAGTCAAGAACAGATACGCAGTATTTT. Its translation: CAISESRTDTQYF.

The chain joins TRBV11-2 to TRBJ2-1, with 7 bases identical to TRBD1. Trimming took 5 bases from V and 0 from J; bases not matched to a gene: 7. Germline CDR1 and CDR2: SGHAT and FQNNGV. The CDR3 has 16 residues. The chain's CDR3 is CASSAGDSRSYNEQFF. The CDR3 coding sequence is TGTGCCAGCAGCGCAGGGGACAGCCGCTCCTACAATGAGCAGTTCTTC.

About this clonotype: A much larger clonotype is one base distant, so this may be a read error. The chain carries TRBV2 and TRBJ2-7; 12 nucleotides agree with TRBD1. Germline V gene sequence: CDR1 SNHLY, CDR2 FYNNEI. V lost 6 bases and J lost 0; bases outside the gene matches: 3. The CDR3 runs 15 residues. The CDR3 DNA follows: TGTGCCAGCAGGTTGGGACAGGGGGCCTCCTACGAGCAGTACTTC. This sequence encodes CASRLGQGASYEQYF.

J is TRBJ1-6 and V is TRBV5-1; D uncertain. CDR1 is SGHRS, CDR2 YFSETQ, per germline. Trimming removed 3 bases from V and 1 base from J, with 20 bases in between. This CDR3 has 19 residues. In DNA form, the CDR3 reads TGCGCCAGCAGCTCCGGGAAATACCAACTCGGGTCCTATAATTCACCCCTCCACTTT. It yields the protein CASSSGKYQLGSYNSPLHF.

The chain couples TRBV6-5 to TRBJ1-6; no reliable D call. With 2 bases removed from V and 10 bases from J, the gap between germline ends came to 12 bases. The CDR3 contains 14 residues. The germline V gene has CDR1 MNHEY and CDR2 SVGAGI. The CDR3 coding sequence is TGTGCCAGCAGTTACCGGGAAGGAGGATCACCCCTCCACTTT. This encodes CASSYREGGSPLHF.

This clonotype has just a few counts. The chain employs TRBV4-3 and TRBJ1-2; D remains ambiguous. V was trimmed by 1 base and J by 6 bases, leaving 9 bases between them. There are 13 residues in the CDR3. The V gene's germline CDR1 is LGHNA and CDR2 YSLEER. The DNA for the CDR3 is TGCGCCAGCAGCCAAGGCAAGACGGATGGCTACACCTTC. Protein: CASSQGKTDGYTF.